The 26 T cell receptor beta chains presented below share a single source sample, sequenced in a study of T cell responses to AZD1222 COVID-19 vaccine. The protocol was immunoSEQ multiplex PCR, while the TCRdb copy is restricted to in-frame clones and leaves out a portion. The sample carries over 110,000 clones, roughly 88% recorded once. The specimen comprised peripheral blood, sampled 28 days after the second AZD1222 dose. These receptors were obtained from an adult who received the AZD1222 COVID-19 vaccine.

The chain has TRBV6-5 and TRBJ1-6; D uncertain. The CDR3 consists of 14 residues. Germline lookup yields CDR1 MNHEY and CDR2 SVGAGI. Trimming took off 11 bases at V and 7 bases at J, with 18 bases between the two ends. CDR3 in DNA: TGTGCCTCCCGAGGCGGGGTGGGGAATTCACCCCTCCACTTT. Residues: CASRGGVGNSPLHF.

The rearrangement links TRBV6-5 to TRBJ1-3; D unclear. From germline, CDR1 is MNHEY and CDR2 SVGAGI. This CDR3 spans 13 amino acids. The V end lost 8 bases, the J end lost 4 bases, and 12 bases lay between the germline ends. The CDR3 spells CASAPLGGNTIYF. The CDR3 region has the DNA TGTGCCAGCGCCCCTCTGGGGGGAAACACCATATATTTT.

This clone occurred once. The V and J genes are TRBV5-1 and TRBJ2-5; weak D call: TRBD2 (5 bases). The CDR3 covers 15 residues. Trimming removed 4 bases at V and 4 bases at J, with 17 bases between. The V gene's germline CDR1 is SGHRS and CDR2 YFSETQ. The CDR3 bases are TGCGCCAGCAGCCCAGCCGGACTCTACGGAGAGACCCAGTACTTC. Protein sequence: CASSPAGLYGETQYF.

The chain has TRBV27 and TRBJ2-7; 9 nucleotides align to TRBD1. Germline V CDR1 and CDR2: MNHEY, SMNVEV (reference sequence). Trimming cost V 5 bases and J 4 bases; bases outside gene matches: 9. CDR3 size: 15 residues. This CDR3 reads CASSLKGQGSYEQYV. The CDR3 DNA sequence: TGTGCCAGCAGTCTAAAAGGACAGGGGTCGTACGAGCAGTACGTC.

The chain joins TRBV9 to TRBJ1-1; a weak D match, TRBD1 (5 bases). The CDR3 runs to 16 residues. Trimming shortened V by 2 bases and J by 4 bases, and 18 bases separated the two germline ends. Looked up from germline, CDR1 is SGDLS and CDR2 is YYNGEE. The CDR3 bases are TGTGCCAGCAGCGTGGCAGGGCTAGGCGGGGGCACTGAAGCTTTCTTT. Amino acid sequence: CASSVAGLGGGTEAFF.

The V gene is TRBV11-3, the J gene TRBJ2-3; D might be TRBD1 (6 bases). Germline V gene lookup returns CDR1 SGHNT and CDR2 YENEEA. V was pared by 2 bases and J by 2 bases, with 11 bases between. CDR3 length equals 15 residues. DNA of the CDR3: TGTGCCAGCAGCTTAACACAGGGACCCACAGATACGCAGTATTTT. It is translated as CASSLTQGPTDTQYF.

V usage is TRBV2 and J usage is TRBJ2-5; D perhaps matches TRBD2 (6 bases). Trimming took off 6 bases at V and 4 bases at J, with 21 bases between the two ends. The germline V gene encodes CDR1 SNHLY and CDR2 FYNNEI. The CDR3 consists of 16 residues. Written as DNA, the CDR3 is TGTGCCAGCAGCCCTTTTGGGGGGATTGCGGGAGAGACCCAGTACTTC. Protein product: CASSPFGGIAGETQYF.

The rearrangement joins TRBV12-5 to TRBJ1-2; TRBD1 might be the D (5 bases). The germline V gene has CDR1 LGHNT and CDR2 FRNRAP. This CDR3 region has 13 residues. V was cut by 6 bases and J by 6 bases, with 14 bases left in between. The chain's CDR3 is CASGELGTHGYTF. In DNA, the CDR3 is TGTGCTAGTGGGGAACTCGGGACGCATGGCTACACCTTC.

This clone was seen a single time. The chain employs TRBV5-5 and TRBJ2-2, with D uncertain. The CDR3 is made up of 15 amino acids. Germline lookup yields CDR1 SGHKS and CDR2 YYEKEE (reference sequence). V lost 3 bases to trimming and J lost 0 bases, with 9 bases between them. The DNA of the CDR3 is TGTGCCAGCAGCTCGGCACATACGAACACCGGGGAGCTGTTTTTT. Translating it yields CASSSAHTNTGELFF.

The CDR3 is CASSLLLQGQGTHEAFF. Written as DNA, the CDR3 is TGTGCCAGCAGCCTCCTTCTCCAGGGACAGGGGACCCATGAAGCTTTCTTT. This chain connects TRBV14 to TRBJ1-1; TRBD1 matches 10 bases. V lost 4 bases, J lost 7 bases, and 15 bases stayed unmatched. CDR1 and CDR2 from the germline V gene are SGHDN and FVKESK. CDR3 length: 17 amino acids.

This rearrangement joins TRBV18 to TRBJ1-2, with a tentative D call TRBD1 (6 bases). CDR1 KGHSH and CDR2 LQKENI come from the germline V gene. This CDR3 comprises 15 residues. The V and J ends lost 0 bases and 4 bases respectively, with 12 bases between them. The CDR3 coding sequence is TGTGCCAGCTCACCACCGGGGGCGGACTCCTATGGCTACACCTTC. This codes for CASSPPGADSYGYTF.

The J gene is TRBJ2-1, the V gene TRBV27, with 10 bases that match TRBD2. V shed 8 bases, J shed 5 bases, and the junction held 12 bases outside the gene matches. Looked up from germline, CDR1 is MNHEY and CDR2 is SMNVEV (reference sequence). CDR3 length: 16 amino acids. The CDR3 DNA reads TGTGCCAGCTCTAGGGCTGGGACTAGCGCCAACAATGAGCAGTTCTTC. Translation: CASSRAGTSANNEQFF.

The table lists this clone with a count of one. The J gene is TRBJ1-5, the V gene TRBV30, with TRBD1 as a possible D gene (5 bases). In germline, CDR1 is GTSNPN, CDR2 SVGIG (reference sequence). Trimming left V 3 bases short and J 4 bases short, with 13 bases between. CDR3 size: 14 residues. CDR3 nucleotides: TGTGCCTGGAGGTTGGGGCTGCCGAATCAGCCCCAGCATTTT. Protein product: CAWRLGLPNQPQHF. Drawing the rest from reference TRBV30 and TRBJ1-5, the complete variable domain is SQTIHQWPATLVQPVGSPLSLECTVEGTSNPNLYWYRQAAGRGLQLLFYSVGIGQISSEVPQNLSASRPQDRQFILSSKKLLLSDSGFYLCAWRLGLPNQPQHFGDGTRLSIL.

Here the CDR3 DNA reads TGCGCCAGCAGTACGGGACTAGCCCGGGTCTCTAGCACAGATACGCAGTATTTT. This codes for CASSTGLARVSSTDTQYF. This chain connects TRBV5-1 to TRBJ2-3; 9 bases fit TRBD2. V shed 5 bases, J shed 0 bases, and the junction held 13 bases outside the gene matches. Looked up from germline, CDR1 is SGHRS and CDR2 is YFSETQ. The CDR3 has 18 amino acids.

The rearrangement joins TRBV27 to TRBJ2-3; 12 nucleotides align to TRBD2. CDR1 is MNHEY and CDR2 is SMNVEV in the germline V gene (reference sequence). This CDR3 contains 19 residues. V was clipped by 3 bases and J by 2 bases; unmatched bases: 12. CDR3 DNA sequence: TGTGCCAGCAGTTTTATAAGGCTAGCGGGAGGGCCCACCACAGATACGCAGTATTTT. This gives the protein CASSFIRLAGGPTTDTQYF.

V and J are TRBV4-3 and TRBJ2-3; 15 nucleotides line up with TRBD2. CDR3 length equals 17 residues. Germline V CDR1 and CDR2: LGHNA, YSLEER. The junction had 8 bases not matched to a gene; V was cut back by 1 base and J by 9 bases. The CDR3 loop is CASSQGTSGRGRETQYF. CDR3 bases: TGCGCCAGCAGCCAAGGGACTAGCGGGAGGGGAAGGGAGACGCAGTATTTT.

This sequence joins TRBV5-1 and TRBJ1-6; D gene uncertain. The CDR3 contains 15 residues. Germline-derived CDR1 and CDR2 are SGHRS and YFSETQ. The V gene lost 4 bases and the J gene lost 6 bases, with 14 bases spanning the gap. CDR3 loop: CASSPTAYTNSPLHF. Here the CDR3 DNA reads TGCGCCAGCAGCCCCACAGCGTACACTAATTCACCCCTCCACTTT.

The CDR3 DNA reads as TGTGCCAGTAGTGGGGGACTTCGGGACACCATATATTTT. It encodes CASSGGLRDTIYF. The chain employs TRBV19 and TRBJ1-3; weak D call: TRBD1 (5 bases). The CDR3 is 13 residues long. The V gene's germline CDR1 is LNHDA and CDR2 SQIVND (reference sequence). The V end was cut by 5 bases, the J end by 8 bases, with 13 bases between.

This clone was recorded once. This rearrangement joins TRBV28 to TRBJ1-6; D perhaps matches TRBD1 (6 bases). The CDR3 has 15 amino acids. Trimming shortened V by 6 bases and J by 14 bases, and 23 bases separated the two germline ends. From germline, CDR1 is MDHEN and CDR2 SYDVKM. The CDR3 protein is CASSTAGVSRRALHF. Here the CDR3 DNA reads TGTGCCAGCAGCACAGCAGGGGTTTCTCGTCGGGCCCTCCACTTT.

The chain links TRBV7-2 to TRBJ1-4, with TRBD1 matching over 8 bases. V dropped 1 base and J dropped 8; count of bases not matched to a gene: 6. From germline, CDR1 is SGHTA and CDR2 FQGNSA. The length of the CDR3 is 15 residues. The CDR3 sequence is CASSLGGQGGEKLFF. The CDR3 DNA follows: TGTGCCAGCAGCTTAGGTGGACAGGGCGGAGAAAAACTGTTTTTT.

J is TRBJ1-2 and V is TRBV28; D is unresolved. Between the trimmed V and J ends, which lost 3 bases and 5 bases, there was a span of 7 bases. Germline V gene sequence: CDR1 MDHEN, CDR2 SYDVKM. The CDR3 contains 12 residues. CDR3 sequence (DNA): TGTGCCAGCAGTTTTGTGGGTTATGGCTACACCTTC. Protein sequence: CASSFVGYGYTF.

CDR3 coding DNA: TGTGCCAGCAGCGTGCAGGGACAGGGTAACAATGAGCAGTTCTTC. It translates to CASSVQGQGNNEQFF. This sequence joins TRBV9 and TRBJ2-1; 9 bases agree with TRBD1. The CDR3 has 15 amino acids. Germline V gives CDR1 SGDLS, CDR2 YYNGEE. The trim removed 2 bases at V and 5 bases at J, leaving 5 bases unmatched.

The gene calls are TRBV5-6 and TRBJ1-5; D gene unclear. From germline, CDR1 is SGHDT and CDR2 YYEEEE. This CDR3 is 14 amino acids long. The V end lost 3 bases, the J end lost 3 bases, and 10 bases lay between the germline ends. The CDR3 sequence is CASSSAGPNQPQHF. The CDR3 DNA is TGTGCCAGCAGCTCGGCGGGCCCCAATCAGCCCCAGCATTTT.

The chain employs TRBV11-2 and TRBJ2-2; unclear D gene. The CDR3 consists of 11 residues. Looked up from germline, CDR1 is SGHAT and CDR2 is FQNNGV. CDR3 sequence: CAEEFSGELFF. The CDR3 coding sequence is TGTGCAGAAGAGTTCTCCGGGGAGCTGTTTTTT.

The chain combines TRBV5-1 with TRBJ2-2; 7 bases match TRBD2. The CDR3 totals 16 residues. V was clipped by 4 bases and J by 4 bases; unmatched bases: 10. Germline V gene sequence: CDR1 SGHRS, CDR2 YFSETQ. CDR3 nucleotide sequence: TGCGCCAGCAGCCCGGGAACTAGCGCTGTCACCGGGGAGCTGTTTTTT. This encodes CASSPGTSAVTGELFF.

The sample holds a few counts of this clone. The chain combines TRBV5-1 with TRBJ1-1, with D possibly matching TRBD1 (5 bases). There are 15 residues in the CDR3. Per germline, CDR1 SGHRS and CDR2 YFSETQ. Trimming removed 4 bases at V and 4 bases at J, with 17 bases between. CDR3 nucleotides: TGCGCCAGCAGCCCGGGGGGTTTGCGGAGCACTGAAGCTTTCTTT. Translating it yields CASSPGGLRSTEAFF.